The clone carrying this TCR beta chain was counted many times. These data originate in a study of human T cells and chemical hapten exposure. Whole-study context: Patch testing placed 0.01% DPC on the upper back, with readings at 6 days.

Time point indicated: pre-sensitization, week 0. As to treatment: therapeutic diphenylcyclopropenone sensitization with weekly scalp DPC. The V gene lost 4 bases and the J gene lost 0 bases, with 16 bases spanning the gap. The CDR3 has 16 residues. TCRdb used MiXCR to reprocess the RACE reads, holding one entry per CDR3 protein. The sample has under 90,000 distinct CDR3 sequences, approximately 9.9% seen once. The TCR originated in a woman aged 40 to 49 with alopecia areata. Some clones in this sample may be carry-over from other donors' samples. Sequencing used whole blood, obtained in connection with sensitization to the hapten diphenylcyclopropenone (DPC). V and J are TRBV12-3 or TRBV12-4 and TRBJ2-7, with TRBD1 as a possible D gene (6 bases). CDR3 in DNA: TGTGCCAGCAGTTCATGGACAGTTAAGAGCTCCTACGAGCAGTACTTC. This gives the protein CASSSWTVKSSYEQYF.